This TCR beta chain was recorded in a study of blood T cell repertoires in COVID-19 (dated by TCRdb to 2020 to 2022). Regarding the research as a whole: Samples covering the acute and convalescent phases of COVID-19 were provided by collaborators in the United States, Italy and Spain. Deeply sampled blood TCRbeta repertoires from subjects exposed to, actively infected with, or recovered from COVID-19 were included in the dataset. The material from the prospective study consisted of cDNA or gDNA derived from T cells, B-cell-depleted T cells, or PBMCs. Samples came from the ongoing ImmuneRACE study (first 160 participants) plus 1,254 subjects from 6 global collaborators. The repertoires were made available in a free public database intended to serve as a resource for research on the immune response to SARS-CoV-2. Where available, HLA class I and class II types were taken from metadata supplied by the sample provider and were not determined by assay-based typing. Nearly every sample came with metadata listing a de-identified subject ID, COVID-19 status, age in years and sex.

V has 5 bases trimmed and J has 6 bases trimmed; junction bases matching no gene number 3. The germline V gene (reference sequence) sets CDR1 to SEHNR and CDR2 to FQNEAQ. The cysteine opens and the phenylalanine closes a CDR3 of 12 amino acids. Only the CDR3 part of the read is kept: 36 bases, read in frame from the first base. About this clone: The antigen it binds to is not known. Base quality data are lacking; no much larger clone is found one base away.

Overall study outcomes, separate from this receptor: Clinical and demographic metadata were provided uncurated, with the amount varying by source and participant.

Whole blood was collected in K2EDTA tubes by collaborating institutions according to the institutions' own protocols. Collaborator samples were shipped for TCRbeta analysis as frozen whole blood, isolated PBMCs, or DNA extracted from either sample type. The immunoSEQ Assay, a bias-controlled multiplex PCR, was used to amplify TCRbeta CDR3 regions from genomic DNA. Concerning the study's data processing: Nucleated cell counts per sample were estimated from amplification of reference gene primers within the assay. Sequence reads were collapsed and filtered to measure the absolute abundance of every unique TCRbeta CDR3 rearrangement. For each sample, productive Simpson clonality was calculated by taking the square root of Simpson's diversity index across productive rearrangements. Sourced from immuneACCESS, this table was stored by TCRdb with only in-frame sequences that have V and J called. A share of the clones is absent; for the studies checked, an unresolved V gene accounts for under half, and the remainder has no known explanation. The D gene and trimming were derived from the DNA, and the V and J assignments and clone size from that table. The sample data list 40,000 to 55,000 clones, and approximately 90% of these were observed just once. Clones ranked in the top ten supply approximately 10% of the sample.

This clonotype was sampled from a man aged 50 to 60 with active COVID-19. The sequence links TRBV7-9 to TRBJ1-2; 7 nucleotides in the junction match TRBD1. Material for sequencing was peripheral blood. The nucleotide sequence is given as TGTGCCAGCAGCCGCGGACAGGATGGCTACACCTTC. It translates to CASSRGQDGYTF.